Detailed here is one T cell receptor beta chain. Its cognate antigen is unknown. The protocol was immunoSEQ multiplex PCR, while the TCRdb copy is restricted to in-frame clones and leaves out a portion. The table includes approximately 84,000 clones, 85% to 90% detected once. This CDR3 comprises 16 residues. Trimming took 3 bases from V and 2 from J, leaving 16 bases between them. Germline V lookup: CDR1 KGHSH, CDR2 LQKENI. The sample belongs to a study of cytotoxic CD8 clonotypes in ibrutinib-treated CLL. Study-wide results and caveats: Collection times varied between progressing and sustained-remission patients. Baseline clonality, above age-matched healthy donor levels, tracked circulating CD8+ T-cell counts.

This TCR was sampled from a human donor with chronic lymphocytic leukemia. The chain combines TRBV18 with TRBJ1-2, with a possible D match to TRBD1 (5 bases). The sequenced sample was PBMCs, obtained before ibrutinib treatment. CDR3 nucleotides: TGTGCCAGCTCACCTCTTTCTACGGCAGGGAACTATGGCTACACCTTC. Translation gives CASSPLSTAGNYGYTF.